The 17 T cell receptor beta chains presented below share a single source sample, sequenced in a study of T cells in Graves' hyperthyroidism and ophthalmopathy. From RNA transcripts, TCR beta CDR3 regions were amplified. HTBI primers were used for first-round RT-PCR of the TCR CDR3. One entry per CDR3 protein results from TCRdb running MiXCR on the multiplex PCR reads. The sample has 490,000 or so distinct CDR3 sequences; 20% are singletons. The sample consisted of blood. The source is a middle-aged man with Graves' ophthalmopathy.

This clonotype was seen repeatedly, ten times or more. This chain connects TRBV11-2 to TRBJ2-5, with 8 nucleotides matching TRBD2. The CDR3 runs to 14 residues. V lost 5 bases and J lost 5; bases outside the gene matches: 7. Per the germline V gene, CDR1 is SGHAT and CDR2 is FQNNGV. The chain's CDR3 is CASSRSGGAETQYF. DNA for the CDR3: TGTGCCAGCAGCCGCTCCGGGGGGGCCGAGACCCAGTACTTC.

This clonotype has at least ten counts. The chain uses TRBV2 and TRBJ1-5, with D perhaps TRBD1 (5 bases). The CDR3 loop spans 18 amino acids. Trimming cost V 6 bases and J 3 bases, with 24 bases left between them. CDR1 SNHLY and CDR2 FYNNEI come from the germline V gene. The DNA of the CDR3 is TGTGCCAGCAGGGACGGGACCCTCAACGGAGGAACCAATCAGCCCCAGCATTTT. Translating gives CASRDGTLNGGTNQPQHF.

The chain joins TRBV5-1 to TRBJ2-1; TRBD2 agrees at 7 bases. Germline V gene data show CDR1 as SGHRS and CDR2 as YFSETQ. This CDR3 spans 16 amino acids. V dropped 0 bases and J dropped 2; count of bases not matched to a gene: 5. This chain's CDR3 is CASSLEVLAAYNEQFF. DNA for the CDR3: TGCGCCAGCAGCTTGGAGGTGCTAGCGGCCTACAATGAGCAGTTCTTC.

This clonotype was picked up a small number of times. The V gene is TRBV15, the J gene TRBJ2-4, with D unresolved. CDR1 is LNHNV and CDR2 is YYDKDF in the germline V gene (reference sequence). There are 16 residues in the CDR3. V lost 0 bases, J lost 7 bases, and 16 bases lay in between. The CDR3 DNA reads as TGTGCCACCAGCAGAGACCAGGCAGGCCTCCTGAACATTCAGTACTTC. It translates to CATSRDQAGLLNIQYF.

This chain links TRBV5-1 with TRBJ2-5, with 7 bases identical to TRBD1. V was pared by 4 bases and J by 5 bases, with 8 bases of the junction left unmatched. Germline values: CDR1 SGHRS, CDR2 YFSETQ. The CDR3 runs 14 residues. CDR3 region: CASSKGGDWETQYF. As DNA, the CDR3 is TGCGCCAGCAGCAAAGGGGGCGACTGGGAGACCCAGTACTTC.

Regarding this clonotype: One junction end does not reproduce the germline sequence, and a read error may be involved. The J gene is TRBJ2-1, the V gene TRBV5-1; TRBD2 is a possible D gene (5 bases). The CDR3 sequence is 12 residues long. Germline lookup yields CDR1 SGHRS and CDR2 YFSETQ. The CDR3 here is CASGLLEGEQFF. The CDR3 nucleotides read TGCGCCAGCGGCTTATTAGAGGGTGAGCAGTTCTTC.

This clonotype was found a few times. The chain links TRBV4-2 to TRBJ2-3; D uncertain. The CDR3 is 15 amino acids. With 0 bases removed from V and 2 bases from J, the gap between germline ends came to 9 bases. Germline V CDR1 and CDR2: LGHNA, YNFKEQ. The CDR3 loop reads CASSQDPISTDTQYF. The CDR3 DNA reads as TGTGCCAGCAGCCAAGACCCTATCTCCACAGATACGCAGTATTTT.

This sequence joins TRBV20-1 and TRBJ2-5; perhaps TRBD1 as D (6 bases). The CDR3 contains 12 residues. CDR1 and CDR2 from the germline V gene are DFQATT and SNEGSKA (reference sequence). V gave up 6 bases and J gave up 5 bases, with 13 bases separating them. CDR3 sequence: CSARTVGETQYF. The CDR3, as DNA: TGCAGTGCAAGGACAGTAGGGGAGACCCAGTACTTC.

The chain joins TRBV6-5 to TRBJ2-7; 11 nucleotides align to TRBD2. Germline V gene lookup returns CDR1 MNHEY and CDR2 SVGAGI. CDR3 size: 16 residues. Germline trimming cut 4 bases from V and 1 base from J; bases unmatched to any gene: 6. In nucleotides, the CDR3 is TGTGCCAGCAGTTCCACACTAGCGGGGGCTTCCTACGAGCAGTACTTC. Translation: CASSSTLAGASYEQYF.

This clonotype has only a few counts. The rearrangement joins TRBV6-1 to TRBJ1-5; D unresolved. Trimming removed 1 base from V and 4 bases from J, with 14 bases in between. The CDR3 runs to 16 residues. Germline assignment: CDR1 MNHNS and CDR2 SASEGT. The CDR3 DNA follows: TGTGCCAGCAGTGAAGGTCCAGGATCCTCTAATCAGCCCCAGCATTTT. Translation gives CASSEGPGSSNQPQHF.

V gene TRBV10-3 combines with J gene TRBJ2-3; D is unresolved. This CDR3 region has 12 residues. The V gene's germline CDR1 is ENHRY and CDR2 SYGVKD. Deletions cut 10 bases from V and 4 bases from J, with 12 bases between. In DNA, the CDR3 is TGTGCCACCGAAGCAGCTGCAGATACGCAGTATTTT. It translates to CATEAAADTQYF.

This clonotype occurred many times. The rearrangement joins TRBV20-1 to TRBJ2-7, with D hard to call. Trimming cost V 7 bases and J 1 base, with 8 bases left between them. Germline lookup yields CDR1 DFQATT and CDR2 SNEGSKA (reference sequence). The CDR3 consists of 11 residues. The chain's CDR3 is CSVEDSYEQYF. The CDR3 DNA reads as TGCAGTGTTGAGGATTCCTACGAGCAGTACTTC.

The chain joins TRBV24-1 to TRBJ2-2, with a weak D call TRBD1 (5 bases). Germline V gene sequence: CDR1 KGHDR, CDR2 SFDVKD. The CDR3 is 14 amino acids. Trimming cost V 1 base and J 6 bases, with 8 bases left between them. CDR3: CATSDLQDPGELFF. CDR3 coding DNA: TGTGCCACCAGTGATTTACAGGATCCCGGGGAGCTGTTTTTT.

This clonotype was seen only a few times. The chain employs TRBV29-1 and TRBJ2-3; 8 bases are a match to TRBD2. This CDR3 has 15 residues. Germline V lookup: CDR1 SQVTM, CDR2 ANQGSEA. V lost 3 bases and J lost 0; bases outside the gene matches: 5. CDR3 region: CSVESGGRSTDTQYF. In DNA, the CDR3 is TGCAGCGTTGAGAGTGGCGGGAGGAGCACAGATACGCAGTATTTT.

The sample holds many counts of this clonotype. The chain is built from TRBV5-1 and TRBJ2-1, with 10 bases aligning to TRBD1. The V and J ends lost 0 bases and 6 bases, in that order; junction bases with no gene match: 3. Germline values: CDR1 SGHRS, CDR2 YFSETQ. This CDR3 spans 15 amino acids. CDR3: CASSLDRDRGNEQFF. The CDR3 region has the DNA TGCGCCAGCAGCTTGGACCGGGACAGGGGCAATGAGCAGTTCTTC.

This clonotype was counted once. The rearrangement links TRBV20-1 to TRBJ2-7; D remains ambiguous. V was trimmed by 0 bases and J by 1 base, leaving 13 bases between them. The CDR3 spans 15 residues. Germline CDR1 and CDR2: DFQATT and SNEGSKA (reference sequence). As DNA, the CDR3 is TGCAGTGCTAGAGATTTCGGTTCAACTTCCTACGAGCAGTACTTC. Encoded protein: CSARDFGSTSYEQYF.

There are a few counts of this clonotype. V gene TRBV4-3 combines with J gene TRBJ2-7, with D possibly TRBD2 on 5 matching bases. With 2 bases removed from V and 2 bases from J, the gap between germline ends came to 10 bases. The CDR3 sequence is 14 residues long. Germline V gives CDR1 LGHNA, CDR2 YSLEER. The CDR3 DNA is TGCGCCAGCAGCCAACCGGGGTCGGCCTACGAGCAGTACTTC. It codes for CASSQPGSAYEQYF.